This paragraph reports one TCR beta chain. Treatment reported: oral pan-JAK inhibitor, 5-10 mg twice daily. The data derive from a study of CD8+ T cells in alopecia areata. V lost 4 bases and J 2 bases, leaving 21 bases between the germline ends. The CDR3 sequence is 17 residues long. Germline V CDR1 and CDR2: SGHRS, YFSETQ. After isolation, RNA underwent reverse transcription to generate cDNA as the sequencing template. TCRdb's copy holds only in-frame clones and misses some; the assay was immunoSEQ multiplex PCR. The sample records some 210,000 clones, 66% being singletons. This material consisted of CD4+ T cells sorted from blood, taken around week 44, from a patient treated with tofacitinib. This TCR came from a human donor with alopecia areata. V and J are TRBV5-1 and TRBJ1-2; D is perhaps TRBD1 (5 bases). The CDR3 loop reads CASSPFGSTGGNYGYTF. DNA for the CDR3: TGCGCCAGCAGCCCCTTTGGCTCAACGGGGGGGAACTATGGCTACACCTTC.